This T cell receptor (beta chain) stems from a study of blood T cell repertoires in COVID-19. TCRdb's copy holds only in-frame clones and misses some; the assay was immunoSEQ multiplex PCR. The data hold around 41,000 clones, with about 90% observed a single time. Trimming at V came to 10 bases and at J to 1 base, leaving 4 bases not matched to a gene. The CDR3 consists of 13 residues. CDR1 and CDR2 from the germline V gene are ENHRY and SYGVKD. This receptor was obtained from a woman between 25 and 40 years old in a cohort sampled during active COVID-19. Specimen: peripheral blood. V usage is TRBV10-3 and J usage is TRBJ2-7; TRBD1 agrees at 10 bases. CDR3 DNA: TGTGCCACCTGGGACAGGGGTTCCTACGAGCAGTACTTC. Amino acids: CATWDRGSYEQYF.